This TCR beta chain was found in a study of cytomegalovirus exposure and HLA in healthy donors. PCR used 60 Vbeta primers and 13 Jbeta primers. The assay was immunoSEQ multiplex PCR, and TCRdb's table has in-frame clones only and misses some. The sample includes tens of thousands of clones, just under 80% of them seen just once. As concerns this clone: Its target is not known.

V was pared by 2 bases and J by 7 bases, with 17 bases between. Germline V CDR1 and CDR2: MNHEY, SMNVEV (reference sequence). The CDR3 sequence is 16 residues long. Findings and limits, study-wide: Confirmation was obtained in vitro that a few CMV-associated chains are specific for CMV antigens. Links to common viral pathogens appeared, in a later analysis, for several of the most significant clusters.

The source material was PBMCs. The TCR was taken from a male donor in good health and CMV-seropositive. The V call is TRBV27, the J call TRBJ2-2; possibly TRBD2 for D (5 bases). The CDR3 is CASSLISFGSNGELFF. The CDR3 bases are TGTGCCAGCAGTTTAATTAGCTTTGGGAGTAACGGGGAGCTGTTTTTT.